The 13 T cell receptor beta chains below all came from one sample that was sequenced in a study of tumor and adjacent non-tumor tissue in lung cancer. No cell sorting was done before RNA was extracted from the tissue. A modified ARM-PCR protocol with three rounds of nested PCR amplified TCRbeta. Via MiXCR, TCRdb re-called the multiplex PCR reads, giving one row per CDR3 protein. This sample has 68,000 or so distinct CDR3 sequences, with 60% found just once. The sample consisted of lung tumor tissue. These receptors all come from a man aged 45-65 years with non-small cell lung cancer.

The chain uses TRBV6-1 and TRBJ2-1; maybe TRBD2 (6 bases). V shed 8 bases and J shed 9 bases, with 29 bases lying between them. Looked up from germline, CDR1 is MNHNS and CDR2 is SASEGT. The CDR3 spans 17 residues. For the CDR3, the DNA is TGTGCCAGCGCATCACTCTTAGCGGAGGGGCCCCGGACTGAGCAGTTCTTC. This translates into CASASLLAEGPRTEQFF.

As regards this clonotype: The junction departs from germline at one end; a sequencing error may be responsible. The chain joins TRBV11-3 to TRBJ2-3, with 8 bases fitting TRBD2. Germline V gene lookup returns CDR1 SGHNT and CDR2 YENEEA. This CDR3 contains 17 residues. CDR3 in DNA: TGTGCCAGCAGTCGAGGGACTAGTGGGGGACTCACAGATGCGCAGTATTTT. It translates to CASSRGTSGGLTDAQYF.

Only a few counts were recorded for this clonotype. This chain links TRBV20-1 with TRBJ2-7, with 8 bases matching TRBD2. The V gene end was trimmed by 0 bases and the J gene end by 7 bases; junction bases not matched to a gene: 11. The CDR3 has 15 residues. From germline, CDR1 is DFQATT and CDR2 SNEGSKA (reference sequence). The CDR3 bases are TGCAGTGCTAGAGAGGGGGGTCTAGCGGGTTGGGAGCAGTACTTC. Its translation: CSAREGGLAGWEQYF.

Remarks on this clonotype: One end of the junction varies from germline; a read error may be responsible. Here the CDR3 DNA reads TGTACCAGCAGCGATGGAGGAGCGTACTATGGCTACACCTTC. Translation gives CTSSDGGAYYGYTF. V gene TRBV7-9 combines with J gene TRBJ1-2, with unresolved D. This CDR3 contains 14 residues. The germline gives CDR1 SEHNR, CDR2 FQNEAQ (reference sequence).

Judged by abundance, this clonotype is medium-sized. The chain uses TRBV11-2 and TRBJ2-7; TRBD1 agrees at 7 bases. Germline CDR1 is SGHAT and CDR2 is FQNNGV. CDR3 length: 15 amino acids. V lost 1 base and J lost 4; bases outside the gene matches: 7. The CDR3 bases are TGTGCCAGCAGCTTAGCCCAGGGACAGCCTTACGAGCAGTACTTC. Protein sequence: CASSLAQGQPYEQYF.

On this clonotype: One end of the junction does not line up with germline, which may come from a read error. The J gene is TRBJ2-1, the V gene TRBV2, with 10 bases matching TRBD1. The germline V gene encodes CDR1 SNHLY and CDR2 FYNNEI. The CDR3 covers 12 residues. DNA of the CDR3: TGTGCCAGCACTCGAGACAGGGGGCGCATAATCTTC. Translating it yields CASTRDRGRIIF.

The chain has TRBV20-1 and TRBJ2-7; 7 positions agree with TRBD1. The CDR3 runs to 13 residues. CDR1 is DFQATT and CDR2 is SNEGSKA in the germline V gene (reference sequence). J was trimmed by 7 bases and V by 6 bases; bases with no gene match: 12. The CDR3 loop is CSATRTGTPEQYF. CDR3 in DNA: TGCAGTGCCACCCGGACAGGTACGCCGGAGCAGTACTTC.

Worth noting for this clonotype: One end of the junction is discordant with germline, which a read error may explain. The CDR3 is CASSPELRETQYF. The CDR3 region has the DNA TGTGCCAGCAGCCCGGAACTCAGGGAGACCCAGTATTTC. The rearrangement joins TRBV5-6 to TRBJ2-5; either TRBD1 or TRBD2 may fit D (5 bases each). CDR3 length equals 13 residues. Germline CDR1 and CDR2: SGHDT and YYEEEE.

On this clonotype: Here the CDR3 omits its conserved ending phenylalanine or tryptophan, so a read error is the likely source. The chain links TRBV29-1 to TRBJ2-3; perhaps TRBD2 as D (6 bases). The V end was cut by 4 bases, the J end by 3 bases, with 11 bases between. This CDR3 region has 13 residues. Germline CDR1 reads SQVTM; CDR2 reads ANQGSEA. CDR3 amino acids: CSVARAGTDTQYV. CDR3 coding DNA: TGCAGCGTTGCCCGGGCGGGAACAGATACGCAGTATGTT.

CDR3 nucleotides: TGTGCCCGCGCGAGGGAGACCACCGGGGAGCTGTTTTTT. This translates into CARARETTGELFF. The rearrangement joins TRBV7-9 to TRBJ2-2; a possible D gene is TRBD2 (5 bases). CDR1 and CDR2 (germline): SEHNR, FQNEAQ (reference sequence). The germline V and J ends were trimmed by 11 bases and 4 bases, with 14 bases remaining between them. The CDR3 totals 13 residues.

About this clonotype: One end of the junction varies from germline; a read error may be responsible. J is TRBJ2-5 and V is TRBV5-4; 9 bases align to TRBD2. Germline assignment: CDR1 SGHNT and CDR2 YYREEE (reference sequence). The CDR3 length is 15 residues. CDR3 coding DNA: TGTGCCAGCAGCAAGAATAGCGGGAGAAAAGAGACCCAATACTTC. This codes for CASSKNSGRKETQYF.

About this clonotype: Germline and junction disagree at one end, which may indicate a read error. This sequence joins TRBV10-1 and TRBJ2-2, with D perhaps matching TRBD2 (6 bases). The CDR3 runs 14 residues. Germline CDR1 is WNHNN and CDR2 is SYGVQD (reference sequence). The CDR3 DNA sequence: TGCGCCAGCAGTGTAGCGGAATACACCGGGGAGCTGTTCTTT. It encodes CASSVAEYTGELFF.

The chain couples TRBV21-1 to TRBJ2-1. TRBV21-1 is recorded as a pseudogene. This CDR3 contains 13 residues. For the CDR3, the DNA is TGTGCCAGCGTTAGCATGACTTACAATGAGCAGTTCTTC. Amino acid sequence: CASVSMTYNEQFF.